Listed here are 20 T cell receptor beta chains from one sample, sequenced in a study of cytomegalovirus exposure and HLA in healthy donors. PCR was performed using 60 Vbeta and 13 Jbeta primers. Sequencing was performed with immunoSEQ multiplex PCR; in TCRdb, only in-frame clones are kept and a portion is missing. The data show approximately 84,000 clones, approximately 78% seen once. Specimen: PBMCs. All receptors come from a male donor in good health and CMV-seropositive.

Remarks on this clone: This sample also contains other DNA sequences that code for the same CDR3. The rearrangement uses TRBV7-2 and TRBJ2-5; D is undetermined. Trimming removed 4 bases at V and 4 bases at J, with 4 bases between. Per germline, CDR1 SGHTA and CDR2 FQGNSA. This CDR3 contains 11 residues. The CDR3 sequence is CASSSLETQYF. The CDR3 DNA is TGTGCCAGCAGCTCACTAGAGACCCAGTACTTC.

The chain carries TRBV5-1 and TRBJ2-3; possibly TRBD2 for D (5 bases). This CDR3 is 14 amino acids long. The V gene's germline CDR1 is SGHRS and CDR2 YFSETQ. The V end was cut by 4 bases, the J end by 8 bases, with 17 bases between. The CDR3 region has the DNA TGCGCCAGCAGCGCGGGCCCCCAAACGCGTACGCAGTATTTT. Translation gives CASSAGPQTRTQYF. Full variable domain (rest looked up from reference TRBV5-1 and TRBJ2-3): KAGVTQTPRYLIKTRGQQVTLSCSPISGHRSVSWYQQTPGQGLQFLFEYFSETQRNKGNFPGRFSGRQFSNSRSEMNVSTLELGDSALYLCASSAGPQTRTQYFGPGTRLTVL.

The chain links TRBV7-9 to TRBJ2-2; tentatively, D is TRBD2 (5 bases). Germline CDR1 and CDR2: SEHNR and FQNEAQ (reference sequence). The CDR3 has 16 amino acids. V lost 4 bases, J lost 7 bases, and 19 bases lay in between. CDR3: CASSSQFRGNDGELFF. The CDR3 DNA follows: TGTGCCAGCAGCTCCCAGTTCCGGGGAAACGACGGGGAGCTGTTTTTT.

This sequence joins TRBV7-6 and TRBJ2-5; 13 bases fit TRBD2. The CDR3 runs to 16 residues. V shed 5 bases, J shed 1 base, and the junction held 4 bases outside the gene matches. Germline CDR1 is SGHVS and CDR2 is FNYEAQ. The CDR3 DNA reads TGTGCCAGCAGCCTCCGGACTAGCGGGAGCCAAGAGACCCAGTACTTC. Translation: CASSLRTSGSQETQYF.

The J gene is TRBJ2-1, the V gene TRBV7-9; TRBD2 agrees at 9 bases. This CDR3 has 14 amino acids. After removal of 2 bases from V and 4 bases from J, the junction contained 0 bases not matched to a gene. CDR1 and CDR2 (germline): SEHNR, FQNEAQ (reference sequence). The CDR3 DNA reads TGTGCCAGCAGCTTACTAGCGGGGTACAATGAGCAGTTCTTC. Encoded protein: CASSLLAGYNEQFF.

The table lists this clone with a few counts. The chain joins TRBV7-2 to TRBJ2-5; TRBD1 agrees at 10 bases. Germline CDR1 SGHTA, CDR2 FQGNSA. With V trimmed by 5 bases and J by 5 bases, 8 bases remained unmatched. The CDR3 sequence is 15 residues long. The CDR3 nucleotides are TGTGCCAGCAGCGACAGGGGGCGCAGGGAGGAGACCCAGTACTTC. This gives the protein CASSDRGRREETQYF.

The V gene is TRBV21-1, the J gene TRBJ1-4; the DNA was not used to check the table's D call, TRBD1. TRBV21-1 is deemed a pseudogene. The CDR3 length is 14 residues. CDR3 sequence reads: CASSTGRLVEKLFF. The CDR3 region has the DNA TGTGCCAGCAGCACAGGGCGGTTGGTAGAAAAACTGTTTTTT.

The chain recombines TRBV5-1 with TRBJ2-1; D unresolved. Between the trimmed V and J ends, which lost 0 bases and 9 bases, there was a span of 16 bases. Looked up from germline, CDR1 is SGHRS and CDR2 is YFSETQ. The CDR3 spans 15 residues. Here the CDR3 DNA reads TGCGCCAGCAGCTTGGAGTCTGGGCAGTTTGGTGAGCAGTTCTTC. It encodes CASSLESGQFGEQFF. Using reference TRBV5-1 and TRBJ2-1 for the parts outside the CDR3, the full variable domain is KAGVTQTPRYLIKTRGQQVTLSCSPISGHRSVSWYQQTPGQGLQFLFEYFSETQRNKGNFPGRFSGRQFSNSRSEMNVSTLELGDSALYLCASSLESGQFGEQFFGPGTRLTVL.

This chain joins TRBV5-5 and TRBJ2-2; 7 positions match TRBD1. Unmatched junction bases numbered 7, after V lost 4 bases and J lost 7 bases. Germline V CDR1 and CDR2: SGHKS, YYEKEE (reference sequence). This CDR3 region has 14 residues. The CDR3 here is CASSIQQGIGELFF. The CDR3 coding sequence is TGTGCCAGCAGCATCCAACAGGGGATCGGGGAGCTGTTTTTT.

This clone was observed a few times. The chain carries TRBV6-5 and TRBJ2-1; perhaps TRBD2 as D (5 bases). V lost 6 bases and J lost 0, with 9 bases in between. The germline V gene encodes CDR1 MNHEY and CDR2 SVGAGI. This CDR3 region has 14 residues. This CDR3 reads CASRRDPSYNEQFF. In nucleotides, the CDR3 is TGTGCCAGCAGGAGGGATCCCTCCTACAATGAGCAGTTCTTC.

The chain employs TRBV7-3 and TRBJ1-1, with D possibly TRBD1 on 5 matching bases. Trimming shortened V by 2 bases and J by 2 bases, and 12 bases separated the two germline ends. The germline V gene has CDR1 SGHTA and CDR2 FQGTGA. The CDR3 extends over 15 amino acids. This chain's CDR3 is CASSLSRTQNTEAFF. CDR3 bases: TGTGCCAGCAGCTTATCCCGGACACAAAACACTGAAGCTTTCTTT.

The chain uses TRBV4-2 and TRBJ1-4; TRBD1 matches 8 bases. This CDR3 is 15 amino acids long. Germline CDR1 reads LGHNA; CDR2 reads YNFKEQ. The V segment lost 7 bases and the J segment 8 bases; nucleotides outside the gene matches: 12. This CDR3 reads CASTPRTGGDEKLFF. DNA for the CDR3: TGTGCCAGCACCCCCCGAACAGGGGGAGACGAAAAACTGTTTTTT.

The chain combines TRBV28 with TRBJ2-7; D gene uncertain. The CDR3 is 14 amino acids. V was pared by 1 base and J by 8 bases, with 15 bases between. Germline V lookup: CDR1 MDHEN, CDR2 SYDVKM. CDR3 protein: CASSLSPGKGQQYF. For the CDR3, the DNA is TGTGCCAGCAGTTTATCCCCAGGTAAAGGTCAGCAGTACTTC. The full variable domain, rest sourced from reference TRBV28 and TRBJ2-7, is DVKVTQSSRYLVKRTGEKVFLECVQDMDHENMFWYRQDPGLGLRLIYFSYDVKMKEKGDIPEGYSVSREKKERFSLILESASTNQTSMYLCASSLSPGKGQQYFGPGTRLTVT.

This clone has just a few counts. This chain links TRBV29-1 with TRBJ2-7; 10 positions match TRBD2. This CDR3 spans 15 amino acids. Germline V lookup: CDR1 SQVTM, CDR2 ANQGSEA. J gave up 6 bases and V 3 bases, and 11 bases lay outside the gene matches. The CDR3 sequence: CSVDLASGSPREQYF. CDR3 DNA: TGCAGCGTTGACTTGGCTAGCGGGAGTCCCCGCGAGCAGTACTTC.

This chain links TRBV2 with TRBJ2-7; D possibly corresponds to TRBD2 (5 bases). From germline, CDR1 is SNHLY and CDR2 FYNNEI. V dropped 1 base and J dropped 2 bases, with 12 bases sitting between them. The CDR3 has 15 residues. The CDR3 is CASSEGSSRAYEQYF. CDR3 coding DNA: TGTGCCAGCAGTGAAGGGTCTAGCAGAGCCTACGAGCAGTACTTC.

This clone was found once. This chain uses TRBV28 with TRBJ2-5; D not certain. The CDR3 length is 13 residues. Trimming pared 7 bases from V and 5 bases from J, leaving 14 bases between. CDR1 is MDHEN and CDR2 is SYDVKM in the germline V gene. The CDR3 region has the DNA TGTGCCAGCATAAGCCTCCGGAGCGAGACCCAGTACTTC. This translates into CASISLRSETQYF.

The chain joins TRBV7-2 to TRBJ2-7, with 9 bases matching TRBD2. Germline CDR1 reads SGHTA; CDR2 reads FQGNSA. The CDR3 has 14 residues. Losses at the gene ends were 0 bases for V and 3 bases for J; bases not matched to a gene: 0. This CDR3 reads CASSLASGSYEQYF. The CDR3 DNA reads TGTGCCAGCAGCTTAGCTAGCGGGAGCTACGAGCAGTACTTC.

In DNA, the CDR3 is TGTGCCAGCAGTCCCGACAGGGCTACCTACAATGAGCAGTTCTTC. This gives the protein CASSPDRATYNEQFF. The V call is TRBV6-5, the J call TRBJ2-1; 7 nucleotides match TRBD1. This CDR3 comprises 15 residues. Trimming took 5 bases from V and 2 from J; bases not matched to a gene: 6. Germline V gene lookup returns CDR1 MNHEY and CDR2 SVGAGI.

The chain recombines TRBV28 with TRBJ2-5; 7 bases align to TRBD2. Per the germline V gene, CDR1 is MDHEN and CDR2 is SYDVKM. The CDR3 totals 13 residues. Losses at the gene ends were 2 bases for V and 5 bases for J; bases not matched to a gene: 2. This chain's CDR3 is CASSLTLAETQYF. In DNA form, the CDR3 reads TGTGCCAGCAGTTTAACACTAGCGGAGACCCAGTACTTC.

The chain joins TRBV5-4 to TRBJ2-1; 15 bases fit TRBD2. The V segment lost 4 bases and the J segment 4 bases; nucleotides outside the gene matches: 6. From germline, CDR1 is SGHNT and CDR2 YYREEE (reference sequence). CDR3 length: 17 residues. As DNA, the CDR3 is TGTGCCAGCAGCCCGGGACTAGCGGGAGGTGCTTACAATGAGCAGTTCTTC. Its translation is CASSPGLAGGAYNEQFF.